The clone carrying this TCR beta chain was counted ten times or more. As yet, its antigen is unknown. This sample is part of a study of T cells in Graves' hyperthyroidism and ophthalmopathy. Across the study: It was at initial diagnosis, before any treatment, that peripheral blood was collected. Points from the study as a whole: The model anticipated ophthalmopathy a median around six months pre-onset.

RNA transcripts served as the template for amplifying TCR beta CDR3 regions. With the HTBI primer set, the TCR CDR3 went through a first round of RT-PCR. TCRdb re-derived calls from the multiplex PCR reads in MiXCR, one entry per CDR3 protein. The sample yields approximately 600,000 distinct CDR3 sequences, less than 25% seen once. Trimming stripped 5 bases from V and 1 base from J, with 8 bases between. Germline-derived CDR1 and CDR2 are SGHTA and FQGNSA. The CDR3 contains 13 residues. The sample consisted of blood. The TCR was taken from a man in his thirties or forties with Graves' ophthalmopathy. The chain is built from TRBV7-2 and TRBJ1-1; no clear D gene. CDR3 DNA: TGTGCCAGCAGCCGCGGCCAGAACACTGAAGCTTTCTTT. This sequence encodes CASSRGQNTEAFF.